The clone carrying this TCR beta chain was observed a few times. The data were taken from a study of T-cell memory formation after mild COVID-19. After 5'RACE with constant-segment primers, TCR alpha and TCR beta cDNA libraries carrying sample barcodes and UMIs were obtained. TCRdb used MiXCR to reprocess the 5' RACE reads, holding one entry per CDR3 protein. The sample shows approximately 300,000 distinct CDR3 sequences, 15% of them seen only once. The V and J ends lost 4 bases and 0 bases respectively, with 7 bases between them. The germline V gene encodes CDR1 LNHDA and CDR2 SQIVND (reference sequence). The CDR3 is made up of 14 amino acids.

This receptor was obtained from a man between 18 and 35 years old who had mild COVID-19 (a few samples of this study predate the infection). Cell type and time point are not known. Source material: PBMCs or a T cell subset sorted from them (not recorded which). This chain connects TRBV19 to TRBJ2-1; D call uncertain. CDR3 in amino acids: CASSTSPSYNEQFF. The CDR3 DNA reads TGTGCCAGTAGTACTAGTCCCTCCTACAATGAGCAGTTCTTC.